Listed here are 10 T cell receptor beta chains from one sample, sequenced in a study of CD8+ T cells in alopecia areata. Treatment reported: oral pan-JAK inhibitor, 5-10 mg twice daily. Reverse transcribed after extraction, RNA yielded cDNA as the sequencing template. TCRdb's table, derived via immunoSEQ multiplex PCR, lists solely in-frame clones and lacks some. The table has roughly 120,000 clones, 50% to 55% seen once; the top ten hold roughly 0.45%. The sequencing here drew on CD4+ T cells sorted from blood, taken at week 4, from a patient treated with tofacitinib. The receptors originated from a human donor with alopecia areata.

This chain connects TRBV29-1 to TRBJ1-2; 7 bases agree with TRBD1. CDR1 and CDR2 from the germline V gene are SQVTM and ANQGSEA. CDR3 length equals 13 residues. J was trimmed by 4 bases and V by 3 bases; bases with no gene match: 5. In DNA form, the CDR3 reads TGCAGCGTTGATAGGGGGCTTAGCTATGGCTACACCTTC. It yields the protein CSVDRGLSYGYTF.

The rearrangement uses TRBV18 and TRBJ2-6; D assignment may be TRBD1 or TRBD2 (5 bases each). Germline loops: CDR1 KGHSH, CDR2 LQKENI. V dropped 3 bases and J dropped 2 bases, with 11 bases sitting between them. CDR3 size: 16 residues. CDR3 in DNA: TGTGCCAGCTCACCGGGGGTCAAAGCTGGGGCCAACGTCCTGACTTTC. Amino acids: CASSPGVKAGANVLTF.

This clone was seen more than once but under ten times. The CDR3 region is CASGRNRGSYNEQFF. The CDR3 DNA reads TGTGCTAGTGGTCGAAACAGGGGTAGCTACAATGAGCAGTTCTTC. The chain recombines TRBV12-5 with TRBJ2-1, with TRBD1 matching over 7 bases. Germline CDR1 and CDR2: LGHNT and FRNRAP. This CDR3 has 15 amino acids. V was clipped by 5 bases and J by 3 bases; unmatched bases: 7.

The chain couples TRBV11-1 to TRBJ2-3; 8 nucleotides agree with TRBD1. The CDR3 loop spans 14 amino acids. Looked up from germline, CDR1 is SGHAT and CDR2 is FQDESV (reference sequence). The trim removed 5 bases at V and 2 bases at J, leaving 3 bases unmatched. DNA for the CDR3: TGTGCCAGCAGCCGGGACAGGCCCACAGATACGCAGTATTTT. It specifies CASSRDRPTDTQYF.

The genes are TRBV5-1 and TRBJ2-3; 11 positions match TRBD2. The trim removed 5 bases at V and 5 bases at J, leaving 10 bases unmatched. This CDR3 is built from 16 residues. Per the germline V gene, CDR1 is SGHRS and CDR2 is YFSETQ. The CDR3 DNA follows: TGCGCCAGCAGACCCACTAGCGGGGGACCGTTAGATACGCAGTATTTT. Translating gives CASRPTSGGPLDTQYF.

The rearrangement joins TRBV30 to TRBJ2-7; 11 bases agree with TRBD1. The V gene's germline CDR1 is GTSNPN and CDR2 SVGIG (reference sequence). The CDR3 runs 13 residues. V dropped 5 bases and J dropped 3; count of bases not matched to a gene: 3. The CDR3 DNA is TGTGCCTGGGGGACAGGGGGTAACTACGAGCAGTACTTC. It codes for CAWGTGGNYEQYF.

V is TRBV7-2 and J is TRBJ1-6; the D is unclear. There are 12 residues in the CDR3. Looked up from germline, CDR1 is SGHTA and CDR2 is FQGNSA. Trimming left V 6 bases short and J 8 bases short, with 8 bases between. The CDR3 sequence: CASREWDSPLHF. CDR3 DNA: TGTGCCAGCAGGGAGTGGGATTCACCCCTCCACTTT.

The CDR3 DNA reads TGTGCCAGCTCCTACGGACAGGGGCGCTCCAACACTGAAGCTTTCTTT. Protein product: CASSYGQGRSNTEAFF. J is TRBJ1-1 and V is TRBV18; 9 bases map to TRBD1. Germline V gene sequence: CDR1 KGHSH, CDR2 LQKENI. The CDR3 has 16 amino acids. The V segment lost 6 bases and the J segment 2 bases; nucleotides outside the gene matches: 10.

The rearrangement uses TRBV9 and TRBJ1-1; unclear D gene. CDR3 length: 13 amino acids. The germline gives CDR1 SGDLS, CDR2 YYNGEE. V was trimmed by 0 bases and J by 4 bases, leaving 7 bases between them. The CDR3 loop is CASSVDFTTEAFF. The CDR3 region has the DNA TGTGCCAGCAGCGTAGACTTTACCACTGAAGCTTTCTTT. The full variable domain, with the rest looked up from reference TRBV9 and TRBJ1-1, is DSGVTQTPKHLITATGQRVTLRCSPRSGDLSVYWYQQSLDQGLQFLIQYYNGEERAKGNILERFSAQQFPDLHSELNLSSLELGDSALYFCASSVDFTTEAFFGQGTRLTVV.

The V call is TRBV9, the J call TRBJ2-3, with D possibly being TRBD2 (7 bases). V lost 2 bases and J lost 5, with 12 bases in between. Germline loops: CDR1 SGDLS, CDR2 YYNGEE. The CDR3 spans 14 residues. CDR3 bases: TGTGCCAGCAGCGTTGGGGGGGCGAGAGATACGCAGTATTTT. Its translation is CASSVGGARDTQYF.